The clone carrying this T cell receptor (beta chain) was seen only a few times. Antigen specificity is unknown. The data derive from a study of post-analysis software for immune sequencing data. Study-level background: Included courses were relapsing-remitting and secondary progressive multiple sclerosis; progressive-relapsing multiple sclerosis was also included.

General study findings and limits: Multiple sclerosis patients had significantly lower normalized Chao1 diversity than controls. About five TRBV segments were more frequent in patients than controls; TRBV5-6, TRBV5-1 and TRBV20-1 belonged to this group.

This CDR3 is built from 12 residues. V lost 7 bases to trimming and J lost 5 bases, with 12 bases between them. Germline CDR1 reads SQVTM; CDR2 reads ANQGSEA. Unique molecular identifiers had been added to the TCR beta cDNA libraries. cDNA molecules numbering roughly 500,000 came from about 0.94 to 9.7 million T cells. Via MiXCR, TCRdb re-called the PCR reads, giving one row per CDR3 protein. The repertoire holds hundreds of thousands of distinct CDR3 sequences, with 55% to 70% as singletons. The source of this sequence is a girl aged 2 to 10 with multiple sclerosis. Material for sequencing was blood. V and J are TRBV29-1 and TRBJ2-4; D may be TRBD1 (5 bases). The CDR3 reads CSGSLTENIQYF. CDR3 in DNA: TGCAGCGGATCCCTGACAGAAAACATTCAGTACTTC.